One and the same sample provided the 3 T cell receptor beta chains below, sequenced in a study of T cells in Graves' hyperthyroidism and ophthalmopathy (dated by TCRdb to between 2017 and 2020). The library relied on multiplex PCR. The sample was run on an Illumina HiSeq 2000. Amplification of TCR beta CDR3 regions was carried out from RNA transcripts. For the first round of RT-PCR on the TCR CDR3, the HTBI primer set was used together with the Qiagen OneStep RT-PCR kit. In TCRdb, the public reads were trimmed at Q25 with fastp and aligned with MiXCR, with productive beta chains retained. When rows share a CDR3 protein, they turn into one entry using the most common DNA and genes. The sample profile shows hundreds of thousands of distinct CDR3 sequences; around 46% of them were found once. The ten largest clones add up to 6.5% to 9% of the sample. Input material: peripheral blood or thyroid tissue (not recorded which). These receptors were obtained from a woman between 18 and 29 years old with Graves' hyperthyroidism. Donor details come from another sample of the same person, matched by shared clones.

The sample holds a few counts of this clonotype. The chain uses TRBV7-2 and TRBJ2-1; D unclear. Germline lookup yields CDR1 SGHTA and CDR2 FQGNSA. The CDR3 is made up of 13 amino acids. Trimming took 2 bases from V and 5 from J, leaving 7 bases between them. Here the CDR3 reads CASSLSPDNEQFF. In DNA form, the CDR3 reads TGTGCCAGCAGCTTAAGTCCGGACAATGAGCAGTTCTTC.

There are many counts of this clonotype. This rearrangement joins TRBV29-1 to TRBJ2-7, with 9 positions matching TRBD1. The trim removed 7 bases at V and 2 bases at J, leaving 9 bases unmatched. Germline V gene sequence: CDR1 SQVTM, CDR2 ANQGSEA. The CDR3 extends over 14 amino acids. The CDR3 DNA is TGCAGCGCCCAAGATGGGGACAGGGCCTACGAGCAGTACTTC. It encodes CSAQDGDRAYEQYF.

This clonotype was counted ten times or more. The rearrangement joins TRBV3-2 to TRBJ1-6. TRBV3-2 counts as a pseudogene. This CDR3 comprises 12 residues. As DNA, the CDR3 is TGTGCCAGCAGCCAAGGATGGTCACCCCTCCACTTT. Encoded protein: CASSQGWSPLHF.